This T cell receptor beta chain was captured in a study of blood T cell repertoires in COVID-19. The length of the CDR3 is 15 residues. The V and J ends lost 6 bases and 3 bases respectively, with 18 bases between them. The germline V gene has CDR1 LNHDA and CDR2 SQIVND (reference sequence). In the authors' workflow: Amplification with reference gene primers provided the estimates of nucleated cell counts. The assay was immunoSEQ multiplex PCR, and TCRdb's table has in-frame clones only and misses some. The DNA was the basis for D and trimming; V, J and clone size are from that table. This sample has under 250,000 clones, with approximately 84% found just once.

This clonotype was obtained from a middle-aged man with active or convalescent COVID-19. This chain joins TRBV19 and TRBJ2-7, with D possibly matching TRBD2 (5 bases). The sequencing input was peripheral blood. This CDR3 is CASRINHGVVYEQYF. The DNA for the CDR3 is TGTGCCAGTAGGATTAACCACGGGGTGGTCTACGAGCAGTACTTC. The variable domain in full, with the rest retrieved from reference TRBV19 and TRBJ2-7, is DGGITQSPKYLFRKEGQNVTLSCEQNLNHDAMYWYRQDPGQGLRLIYYSQIVNDFQKGDIAEGYSVSREKKESFPLTVTSAQKNPTAFYLCASRINHGVVYEQYFGPGTRLTVT.